The 17 T cell receptor beta chains reported below all come from one sample, sequenced in a study of response to subunit inactivated influenza vaccine. TCRdb itself ran the RT-PCR reads through MiXCR, one entry per CDR3 protein. The table records fewer than 800,000 distinct CDR3 sequences, approximately 14% of them present only once. This specimen consisted of PBMCs from blood, obtained less than 13 days after vaccination. The receptors were gathered from a man aged 50 to 59 who received an inactivated influenza vaccine.

J is TRBJ1-1 and V is TRBV3-1; D perhaps matches TRBD1 (6 bases). This CDR3 spans 14 amino acids. The V end was cut by 1 base, the J end by 5 bases, with 11 bases between. Germline V gene data show CDR1 as LGHDT and CDR2 as YNNKEL (reference sequence). Here the CDR3 reads CASSQVKQGTEAFF. CDR3 in DNA: TGTGCCAGCAGCCAAGTTAAACAGGGAACTGAAGCTTTCTTT.

This clonotype has ten or more counts. The J gene is TRBJ2-3, the V gene TRBV6-1, with D unclear. The CDR3 runs 15 residues. The germline CDR1 and CDR2 sequences are MNHNS and SASEGT. Trimming cost V 5 bases and J 1 base, with 13 bases left between them. As DNA, the CDR3 is TGTGCCAGCAGTCGTAACCCGGCCCGCACAGATACGCAGTATTTT. This encodes CASSRNPARTDTQYF.

This clonotype was detected a few times. Germline and junction disagree at one end, which may indicate a read error. The rearrangement uses TRBV6-4 and TRBJ2-1, with D possibly being TRBD2 (5 bases). The CDR3 contains 12 residues. Germline CDR1 is MRHNA and CDR2 is SNTAGT. This CDR3 reads CASSDSPSSTDF. The CDR3 DNA reads TGTGCCAGCAGTGACTCGCCTAGCTCTACCGACTTC.

The rearrangement uses TRBV15 and TRBJ2-1; perhaps TRBD2 as D (5 bases). CDR1 LNHNV and CDR2 YYDKDF come from the germline V gene (reference sequence). The V end lost 5 bases, the J end lost 6 bases, and 14 bases lay between the germline ends. The CDR3 is made up of 14 amino acids. As DNA, the CDR3 is TGTGCCACCAGCGGAATAAGGAGGCCCAATGAGCAGTTCTTC. It specifies CATSGIRRPNEQFF.

The table lists this clonotype with a few counts. V and J are TRBV28 and TRBJ2-7; D is possibly TRBD1 (6 bases). The V and J ends lost 2 bases and 0 bases respectively, with 11 bases between them. The CDR3 has 15 residues. Germline V gene data show CDR1 as MDHEN and CDR2 as SYDVKM. In DNA, the CDR3 is TGTGCCAGCAGTTTAGGGGGACATAGCTCCTACGAGCAGTACTTC. Translating gives CASSLGGHSSYEQYF.

The V gene is TRBV30, the J gene TRBJ2-7, with a weak D call TRBD1 (6 bases). Germline V gene data show CDR1 as GTSNPN and CDR2 as SVGIG (reference sequence). This CDR3 region has 15 residues. Trimming stripped 4 bases from V and 1 base from J, with 17 bases between. CDR3 in DNA: TGTGCCTGGAACCTCGGGGACACTTCTTCCTACGAGCAGTACTTC. Its protein product is CAWNLGDTSSYEQYF.

A few counts support this clonotype. The CDR3 sequence: CASRGSPDTGELFF. The CDR3 DNA is TGTGCCAGCCGGGGCAGTCCAGATACCGGGGAGCTGTTTTTT. The chain couples TRBV9 to TRBJ2-2, with D perhaps TRBD1 or TRBD2 (5 bases each). Trimming stripped 7 bases from V and 5 bases from J, with 15 bases between. CDR1 is SGDLS and CDR2 is YYNGEE in the germline V gene. CDR3 length equals 14 residues.

In its sample, this clonotype was seen a few times. This chain links TRBV24-1 with TRBJ2-4; 11 nucleotides align to TRBD1. CDR1 and CDR2 (germline): KGHDR, SFDVKD. CDR3 length: 16 amino acids. Trimming removed 5 bases from V and 0 bases from J; junction bases left unmatched: 2. CDR3 coding DNA: TGTGCCACCAGTGCGGGACAGGGGGGAGCCAAAAACATTCAGTACTTC. It codes for CATSAGQGGAKNIQYF.

In this sample, this clonotype turned up a few times. The rearrangement links TRBV10-3 to TRBJ2-7; tentative D call: TRBD1 (5 bases). With 8 bases removed from V and 0 bases from J, the gap between germline ends came to 14 bases. This CDR3 is 14 amino acids long. CDR1 is ENHRY, CDR2 SYGVKD, per germline. CDR3 nucleotides: TGTGCCATCTCGGACCAGGGATACTCCTACGAGCAGTACTTC. Residues: CAISDQGYSYEQYF.

This clonotype has a handful of counts. This rearrangement joins TRBV10-3 to TRBJ2-3, with 7 bases identical to TRBD2. The V segment lost 4 bases and the J segment 1 base; nucleotides outside the gene matches: 2. This CDR3 has 14 amino acids. Looked up from germline, CDR1 is ENHRY and CDR2 is SYGVKD. CDR3 nucleotide sequence: TGTGCCATCAGTGCCGGGAGGCGCACAGATACGCAGTATTTT. It yields the protein CAISAGRRTDTQYF.

The chain is built from TRBV5-7 and TRBJ2-2; no clear D. Being an ORF, TRBV5-7 has a function that is uncertain. Deletions cut 5 bases from V and 3 bases from J, with 20 bases between. This CDR3 is 17 amino acids long. The DNA for the CDR3 is TGTGCCAGCAGTTTTGGAGATTTCATCTCCTACACCGGGGAGCTGTTTTTT. It translates to CASSFGDFISYTGELFF.

J is TRBJ1-1 and V is TRBV3-1, with D hard to call. The ends were cut back, 5 bases at V and 7 bases at J, with 14 bases in the middle. The CDR3 sequence is 13 residues long. Germline-derived CDR1 and CDR2 are LGHDT and YNNKEL (reference sequence). Here the CDR3 DNA reads TGTGCCAGCAGCACTACGGCCCGTCGTGAAGCTTTCTTT. This encodes CASSTTARREAFF.

This clonotype was counted only a few times. This chain joins TRBV20-1 and TRBJ1-2; no clear D gene. CDR1 DFQATT and CDR2 SNEGSKA come from the germline V gene (reference sequence). The length of the CDR3 is 11 residues. This CDR3 reads CRCTNSNGYTF. CDR3 DNA sequence: TGCAGATGTACCAATTCCAATGGCTACACCTTC.

This clonotype appeared a few times. This chain links TRBV7-9 with TRBJ2-4; 10 nucleotides align to TRBD2. V lost 1 base and J lost 7; bases outside the gene matches: 10. Per the germline V gene, CDR1 is SEHNR and CDR2 is FQNEAQ (reference sequence). The CDR3 covers 17 residues. As DNA, the CDR3 is TGTGCCAGCAGCTTAGACTGGCTAGCGGGAGAGAGGAACATTCAGTACTTC. Translation: CASSLDWLAGERNIQYF. The whole variable domain, remainder taken from reference TRBV7-9 and TRBJ2-4, is DTGVSQNPRHKITKRGQNVTFRCDPISEHNRLYWYRQTLGQGPEFLTYFQNEAQLEKSRLLSDRFSAERPKGSFSTLEIQRTEQGDSAMYLCASSLDWLAGERNIQYFGAGTRLSVL.

This clonotype appeared many times. This sequence joins TRBV5-1 and TRBJ1-1; 7 nucleotides agree with TRBD1. CDR1 SGHRS and CDR2 YFSETQ come from the germline V gene. Trimming cost V 4 bases and J 4 bases; bases outside gene matches: 4. This CDR3 comprises 13 residues. The CDR3 region is CASSATGTTEAFF. The DNA for the CDR3 is TGCGCCAGCAGCGCGACAGGGACCACTGAAGCTTTCTTT.

The CDR3 sequence is CASSIGTLTDTQYF. Written as DNA, the CDR3 is TGTGCCAGCAGCATCGGGACCCTCACAGATACGCAGTATTTT. This rearrangement joins TRBV9 to TRBJ2-3; D may match TRBD1 or TRBD2 (5 bases each). The V and J ends lost 4 bases and 2 bases respectively, with 11 bases between them. Germline CDR1 SGDLS, CDR2 YYNGEE. The CDR3 covers 14 residues.

The CDR3 reads CSVDLWETSEETQYF. DNA for the CDR3: TGCAGCGTTGACCTCTGGGAGACTAGCGAAGAGACCCAGTACTTC. This chain uses TRBV29-1 with TRBJ2-5; 8 positions match TRBD2. J gave up 3 bases and V 3 bases, and 9 bases lay outside the gene matches. Germline CDR1 reads SQVTM; CDR2 reads ANQGSEA. CDR3 length: 15 residues. Filled out from reference TRBV29-1 and TRBJ2-5, the complete variable domain reads SAVISQKPSRDICQRGTSLTIQCQVDSQVTMMFWYRQQPGQSLTLIATANQGSEATYESGFVIDKFPISRPNLTFSTLTVSNMSPEDSSIYLCSVDLWETSEETQYFGPGTRLLVL.